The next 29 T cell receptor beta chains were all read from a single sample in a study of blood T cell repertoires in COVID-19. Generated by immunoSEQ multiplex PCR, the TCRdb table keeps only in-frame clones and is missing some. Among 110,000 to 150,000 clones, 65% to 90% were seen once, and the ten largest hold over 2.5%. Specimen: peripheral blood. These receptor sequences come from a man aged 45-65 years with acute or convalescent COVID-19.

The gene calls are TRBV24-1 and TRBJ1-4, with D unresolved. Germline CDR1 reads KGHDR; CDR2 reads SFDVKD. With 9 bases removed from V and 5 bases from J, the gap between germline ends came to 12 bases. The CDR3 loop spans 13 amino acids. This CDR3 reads CATVEQINEKLFF. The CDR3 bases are TGTGCCACCGTTGAACAGATAAATGAAAAACTGTTTTTT.

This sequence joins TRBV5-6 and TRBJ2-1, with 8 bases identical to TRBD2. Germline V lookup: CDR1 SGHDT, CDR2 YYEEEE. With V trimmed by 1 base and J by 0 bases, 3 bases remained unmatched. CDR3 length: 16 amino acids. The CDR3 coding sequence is TGTGCCAGCAGCTTGTGGGGACTAGTCTCCTACAATGAGCAGTTCTTC. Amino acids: CASSLWGLVSYNEQFF.

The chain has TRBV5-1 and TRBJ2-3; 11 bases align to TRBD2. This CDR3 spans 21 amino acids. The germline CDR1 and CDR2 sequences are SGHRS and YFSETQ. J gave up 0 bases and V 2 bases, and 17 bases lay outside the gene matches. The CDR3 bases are TGCGCCAGCAGCTTCCCTGCCCTAGCGGGAGGCCCCGAAAGTAGCACAGATACGCAGTATTTT. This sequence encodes CASSFPALAGGPESSTDTQYF. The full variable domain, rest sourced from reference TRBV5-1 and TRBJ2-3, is KAGVTQTPRYLIKTRGQQVTLSCSPISGHRSVSWYQQTPGQGLQFLFEYFSETQRNKGNFPGRFSGRQFSNSRSEMNVSTLELGDSALYLCASSFPALAGGPESSTDTQYFGPGTRLTVL.

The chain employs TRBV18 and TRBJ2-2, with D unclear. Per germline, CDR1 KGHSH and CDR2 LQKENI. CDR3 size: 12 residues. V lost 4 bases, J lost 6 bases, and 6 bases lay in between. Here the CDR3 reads CASSLAAGELFF. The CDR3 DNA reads TGTGCCAGCTCACTCGCGGCCGGGGAGCTGTTTTTT.

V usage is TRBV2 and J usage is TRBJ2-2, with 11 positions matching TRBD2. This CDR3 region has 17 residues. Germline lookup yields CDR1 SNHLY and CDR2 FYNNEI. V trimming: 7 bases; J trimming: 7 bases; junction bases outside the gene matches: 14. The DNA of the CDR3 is TGTGCCAGCACCGACCCCTTAGCGGGGGGGCCCATCGGGGAGCTGTTTTTT. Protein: CASTDPLAGGPIGELFF.

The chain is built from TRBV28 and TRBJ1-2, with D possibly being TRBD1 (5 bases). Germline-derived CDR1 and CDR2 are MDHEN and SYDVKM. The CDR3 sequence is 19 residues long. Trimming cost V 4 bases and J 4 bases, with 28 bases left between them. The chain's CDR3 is CASSSLGFFDSIFGYGYTF. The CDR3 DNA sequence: TGTGCCAGCAGTTCCCTCGGGTTCTTTGACAGCATCTTCGGCTATGGCTACACCTTC.

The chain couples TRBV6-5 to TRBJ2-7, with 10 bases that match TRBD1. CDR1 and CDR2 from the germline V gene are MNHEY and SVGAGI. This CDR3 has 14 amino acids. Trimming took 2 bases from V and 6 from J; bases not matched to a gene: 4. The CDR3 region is CASSYMGQGREQYF. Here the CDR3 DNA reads TGTGCCAGCAGTTACATGGGACAGGGGCGCGAGCAGTACTTC.

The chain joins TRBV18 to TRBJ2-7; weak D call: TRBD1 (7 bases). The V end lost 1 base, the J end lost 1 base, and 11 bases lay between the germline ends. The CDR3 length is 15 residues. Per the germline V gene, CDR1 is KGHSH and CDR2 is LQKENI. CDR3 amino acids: CASSPLQGGSYEQYF. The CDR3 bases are TGTGCCAGCTCACCACTTCAGGGGGGTTCCTACGAGCAGTACTTC.

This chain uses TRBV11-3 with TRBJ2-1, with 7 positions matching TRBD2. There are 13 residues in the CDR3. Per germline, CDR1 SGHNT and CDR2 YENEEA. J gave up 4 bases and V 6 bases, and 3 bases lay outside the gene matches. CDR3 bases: TGTGCCAGCAGACCCGGGGGGTACAATGAGCAGTTCTTC. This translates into CASRPGGYNEQFF. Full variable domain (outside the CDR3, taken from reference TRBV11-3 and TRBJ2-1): EAGVVQSPRYKIIEKKQPVAFWCNPISGHNTLYWYLQNLGQGPELLIRYENEEAVDDSQLPKDRFSAERLKGVDSTLKIQPAELGDSAVYLCASRPGGYNEQFFGPGTRLTVL.

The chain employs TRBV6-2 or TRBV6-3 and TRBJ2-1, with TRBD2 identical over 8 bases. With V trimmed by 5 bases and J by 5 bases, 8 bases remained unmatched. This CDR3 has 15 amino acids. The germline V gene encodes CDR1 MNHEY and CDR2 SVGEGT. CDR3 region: CASSKTGTRNNEQFF. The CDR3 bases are TGTGCCAGCAGTAAAACCGGGACTAGGAACAATGAGCAGTTCTTC.

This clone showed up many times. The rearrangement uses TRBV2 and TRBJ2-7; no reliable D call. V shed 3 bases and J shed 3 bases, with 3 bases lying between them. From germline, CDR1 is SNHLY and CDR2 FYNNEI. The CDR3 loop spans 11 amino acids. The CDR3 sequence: CASSDNYEQYF. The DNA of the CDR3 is TGTGCCAGCAGTGACAACTACGAGCAGTACTTC.

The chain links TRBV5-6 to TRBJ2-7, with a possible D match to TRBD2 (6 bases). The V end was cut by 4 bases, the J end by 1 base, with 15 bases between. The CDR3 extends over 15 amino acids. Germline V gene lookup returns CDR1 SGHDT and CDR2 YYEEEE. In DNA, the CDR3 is TGTGCCAGCAGCCGGTGGGACCGGGGGTCCTACGAGCAGTACTTC. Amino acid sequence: CASSRWDRGSYEQYF.

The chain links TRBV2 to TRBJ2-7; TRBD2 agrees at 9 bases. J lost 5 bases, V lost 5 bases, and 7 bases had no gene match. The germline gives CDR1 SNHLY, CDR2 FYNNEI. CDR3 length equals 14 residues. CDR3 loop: CASSMVAGVHEQYF. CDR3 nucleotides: TGTGCCAGCAGTATGGTAGCGGGAGTCCACGAGCAGTACTTC.

The CDR3 DNA is TGTGCCAGCAGGGGCGAGGGTAATTCACCCCTCCACTTT. It codes for CASRGEGNSPLHF. J is TRBJ1-6 and V is TRBV12-3 or TRBV12-4, with no clear D. This CDR3 is 13 amino acids long. Trimming cost V 6 bases and J 6 bases, with 9 bases left between them.

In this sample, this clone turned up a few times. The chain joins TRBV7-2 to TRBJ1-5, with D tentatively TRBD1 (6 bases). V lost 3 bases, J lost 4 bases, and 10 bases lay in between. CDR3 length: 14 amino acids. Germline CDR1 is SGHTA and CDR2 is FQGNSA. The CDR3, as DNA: TGTGCCAGCAGCTTTCGAGGGGGTAATCAGCCCCAGCATTTT. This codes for CASSFRGGNQPQHF.

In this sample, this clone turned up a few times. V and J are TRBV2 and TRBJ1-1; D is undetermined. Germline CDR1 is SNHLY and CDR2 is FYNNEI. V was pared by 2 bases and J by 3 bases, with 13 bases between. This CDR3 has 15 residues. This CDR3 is CASSERPGSHTEAFF. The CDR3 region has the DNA TGTGCCAGCAGTGAACGGCCAGGCAGTCACACTGAAGCTTTCTTT.

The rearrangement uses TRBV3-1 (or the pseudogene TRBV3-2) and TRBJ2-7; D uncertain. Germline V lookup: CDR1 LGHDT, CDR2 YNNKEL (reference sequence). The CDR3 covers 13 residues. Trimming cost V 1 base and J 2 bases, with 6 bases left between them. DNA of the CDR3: TGTGCCAGCAGCCAAGGCAGTACCTACGAGCAGTACTTC. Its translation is CASSQGSTYEQYF.

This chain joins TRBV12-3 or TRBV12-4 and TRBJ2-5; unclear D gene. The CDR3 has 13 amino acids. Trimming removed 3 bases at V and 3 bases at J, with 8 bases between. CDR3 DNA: TGTGCCAGCAGTTTTACTCAAGAAGAGACCCAGTACTTC. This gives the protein CASSFTQEETQYF.

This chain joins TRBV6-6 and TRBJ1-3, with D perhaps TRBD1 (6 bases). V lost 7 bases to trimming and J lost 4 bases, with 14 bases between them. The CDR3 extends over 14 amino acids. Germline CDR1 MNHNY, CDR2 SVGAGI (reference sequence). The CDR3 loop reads CASTWGQKGNTIYF. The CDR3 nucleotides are TGTGCCAGCACCTGGGGGCAGAAAGGAAACACCATATATTTT.

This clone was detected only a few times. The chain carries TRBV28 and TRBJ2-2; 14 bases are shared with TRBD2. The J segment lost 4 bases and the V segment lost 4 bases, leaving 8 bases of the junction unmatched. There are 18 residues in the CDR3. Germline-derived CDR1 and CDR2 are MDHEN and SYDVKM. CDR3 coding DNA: TGTGCCAGCAGTTCACCGGGACTAGCGGGAGCCGGCACCGGGGAGCTGTTTTTT. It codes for CASSSPGLAGAGTGELFF.

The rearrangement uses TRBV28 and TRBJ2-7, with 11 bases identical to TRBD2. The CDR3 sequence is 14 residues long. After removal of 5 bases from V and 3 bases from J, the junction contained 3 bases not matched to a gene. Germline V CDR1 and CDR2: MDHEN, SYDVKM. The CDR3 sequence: CASSLGTSGYEQYF. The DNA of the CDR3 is TGTGCCAGCAGTCTAGGGACTAGCGGCTACGAGCAGTACTTC.

CDR3 nucleotides: TGTGCCAGCAGCTTAGCGGAGGGTCCCGATCAGCCCCAGCATTTT. The encoded protein is CASSLAEGPDQPQHF. The chain links TRBV7-6 to TRBJ1-5; D unresolved. Between the trimmed V and J ends, which lost 0 bases and 5 bases, there was a span of 11 bases. Germline CDR1 and CDR2: SGHVS and FNYEAQ. The CDR3 is 15 residues long.

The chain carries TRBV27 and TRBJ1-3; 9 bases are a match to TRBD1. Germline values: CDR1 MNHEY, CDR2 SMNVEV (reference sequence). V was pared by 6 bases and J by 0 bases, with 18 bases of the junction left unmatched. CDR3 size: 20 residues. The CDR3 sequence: CASSIYDRDREWFSGNTIYF. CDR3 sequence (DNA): TGTGCCAGCAGCATATACGACCGGGACAGGGAGTGGTTCTCTGGAAACACCATATATTTT.

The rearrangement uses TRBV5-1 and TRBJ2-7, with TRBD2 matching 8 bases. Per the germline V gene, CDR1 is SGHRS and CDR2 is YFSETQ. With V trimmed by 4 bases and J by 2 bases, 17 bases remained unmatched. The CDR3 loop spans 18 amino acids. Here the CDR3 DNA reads TGCGCCAGCAGCCGAATCCCGGGACGCGGGAGGTTCACCTACGAGCAGTACTTC. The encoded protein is CASSRIPGRGRFTYEQYF.

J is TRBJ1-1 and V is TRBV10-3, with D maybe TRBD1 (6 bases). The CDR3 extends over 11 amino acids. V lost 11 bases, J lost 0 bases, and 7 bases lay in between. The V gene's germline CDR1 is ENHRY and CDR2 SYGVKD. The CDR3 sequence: CASGVNTEAFF. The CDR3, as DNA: TGTGCCTCAGGGGTGAACACTGAAGCTTTCTTT.

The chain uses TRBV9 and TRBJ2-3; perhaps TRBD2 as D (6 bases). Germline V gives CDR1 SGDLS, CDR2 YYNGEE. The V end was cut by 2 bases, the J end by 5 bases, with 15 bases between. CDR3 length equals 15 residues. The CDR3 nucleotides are TGTGCCAGCAGCGTCGAGGGACTCAGAGAAGATACGCAGTATTTT. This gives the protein CASSVEGLREDTQYF.

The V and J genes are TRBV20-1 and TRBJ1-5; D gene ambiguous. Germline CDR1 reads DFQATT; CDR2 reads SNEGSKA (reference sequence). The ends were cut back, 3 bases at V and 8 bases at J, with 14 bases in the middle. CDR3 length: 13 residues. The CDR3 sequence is CSASPGPGEPQHF. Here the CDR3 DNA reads TGCAGTGCTAGTCCTGGGCCCGGGGAGCCCCAGCATTTT.

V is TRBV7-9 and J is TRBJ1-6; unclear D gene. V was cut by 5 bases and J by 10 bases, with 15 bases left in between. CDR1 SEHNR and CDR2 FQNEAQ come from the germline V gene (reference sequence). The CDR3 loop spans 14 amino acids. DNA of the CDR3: TGTGCCAGCAGCCCAGACTTAGTACGGTCACCCCTCCACTTT. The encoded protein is CASSPDLVRSPLHF.

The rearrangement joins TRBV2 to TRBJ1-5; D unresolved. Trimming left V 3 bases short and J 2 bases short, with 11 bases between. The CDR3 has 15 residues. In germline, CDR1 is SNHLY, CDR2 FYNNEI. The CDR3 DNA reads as TGTGCCAGCAGTGAGCTATCTAGCGGCAATCAGCCCCAGCATTTT. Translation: CASSELSSGNQPQHF.